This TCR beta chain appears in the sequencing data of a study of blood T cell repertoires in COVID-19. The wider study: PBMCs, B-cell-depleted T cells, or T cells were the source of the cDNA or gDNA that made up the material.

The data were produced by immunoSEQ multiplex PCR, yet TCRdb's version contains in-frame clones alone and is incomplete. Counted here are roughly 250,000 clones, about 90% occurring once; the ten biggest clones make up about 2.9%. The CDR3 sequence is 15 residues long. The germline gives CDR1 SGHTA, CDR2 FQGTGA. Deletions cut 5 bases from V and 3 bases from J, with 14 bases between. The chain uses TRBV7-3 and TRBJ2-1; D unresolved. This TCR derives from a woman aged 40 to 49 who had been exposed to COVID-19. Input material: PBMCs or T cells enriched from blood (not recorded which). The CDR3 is CASSPQARYYNEQFF. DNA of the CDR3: TGTGCCAGCAGCCCCCAGGCACGGTACTACAATGAGCAGTTCTTC.